This T cell receptor beta chain was sequenced during a study of cytomegalovirus exposure and HLA in healthy donors. Study-level results: Follow-up analysis later connected one missense variant in DCLRE1C with trimming of TCR beta V- and J-genes. Associated with cytomegalovirus, according to the listing, were approximately 160 TCR beta chains. Earlier analysis looked at TCR beta V segments, and most were productive about 87% or about 30% of the time.

The CDR3 sequence is 15 residues long. Germline V gene sequence: CDR1 MNHEY, CDR2 SVGAGI. V was clipped by 8 bases and J by 0 bases; unmatched bases: 3. PCR used 60 Vbeta primers and 13 Jbeta primers. Profiling relied on immunoSEQ multiplex PCR, and the TCRdb table lists in-frame clones only, not all of them. The data contain about 89,000 clones, around 85% of them singletons. Concerning this clone: Its antigen is currently unknown.

The sequencing input was PBMCs. This chain uses TRBV6-5 with TRBJ2-3, with TRBD2 identical over 12 bases. The clonotype was recovered from a man aged 35 to 55 in good health and CMV-seropositive. CDR3: CASFGTSGSTDTQYF. CDR3 nucleotides: TGTGCCAGCTTTGGGACTAGCGGGAGCACAGATACGCAGTATTTT.